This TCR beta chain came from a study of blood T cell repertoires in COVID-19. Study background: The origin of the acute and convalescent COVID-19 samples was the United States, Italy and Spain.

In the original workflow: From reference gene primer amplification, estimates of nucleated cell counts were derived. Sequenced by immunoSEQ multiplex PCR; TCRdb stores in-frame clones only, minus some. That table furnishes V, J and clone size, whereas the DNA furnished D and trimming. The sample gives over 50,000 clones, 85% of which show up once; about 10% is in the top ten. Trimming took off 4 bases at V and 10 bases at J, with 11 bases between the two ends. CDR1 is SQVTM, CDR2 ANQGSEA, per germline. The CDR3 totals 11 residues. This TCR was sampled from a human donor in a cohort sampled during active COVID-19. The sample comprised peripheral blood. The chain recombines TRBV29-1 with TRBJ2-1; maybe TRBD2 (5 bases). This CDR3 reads CSVAQTGEQFF. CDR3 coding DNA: TGCAGCGTTGCGCAGACGGGGGAGCAGTTCTTC.